The rows below give T cell receptor beta chains drawn from one sample of a study of T cell repertoires in cytomegalovirus infection. TCRdb re-derived calls from the reads in MiXCR, one entry per CDR3 protein. This table holds about 310,000 distinct CDR3 sequences, roughly 17% found once. The sequencing input was PBMCs. Receptors originate from a human donor in good health (CMV status not recorded). Some clones in this sample may be carry-over from other donors' samples. Each CDR3 is given with its conserved first and last residue. Each record gives: V gene, J gene, clone size, D gene, CDR3 protein, CDR3 DNA. A D gene is named only where the DNA matches it firmly. For some rows the clone size is stated as once, few or many, or as a class when expanded; others skip it.

TRBV28	TRBJ2-5	few	TRBD1	CASSGPGQGFLQETQYF	TGTGCCAGCAGTGGTCCGGGACAGGGCTTTTTACAAGAGACCCAGTACTTC
TRBV19	TRBJ2-7	few	NA	CASSPEDGASYEQYF	TGTGCCAGTAGCCCCGAGGACGGGGCTTCCTACGAGCAGTACTTC
TRBV24-1	TRBJ1-1	NA	NA	CATTAGWMNTEAFF	TGTGCCACCACGGCAGGTTGGATGAACACTGAAGCTTTCTTT
TRBV20-1	TRBJ1-2	few	TRBD1	CSALRGGGEYGYTF	TGCAGTGCTTTACGAGGAGGGGGCGAGTATGGCTACACCTTC
TRBV4-2	TRBJ1-2	few	TRBD1	CASSQTGQLNYGYTF	TGTGCCAGCAGCCAGACGGGACAGCTTAACTATGGCTACACCTTC
TRBV27	TRBJ1-2	few	NA	CASSPSEKPNYGYTF	TGTGCCAGCAGTCCATCAGAAAAACCCAACTATGGCTACACCTTC
TRBV7-6	TRBJ1-1	many	NA	CASSLEETNTEAFF	TGTGCCAGCAGCTTAGAGGAAACGAACACTGAAGCTTTCTTT
TRBV12-3/TRBV12-4	TRBJ1-5	NA	NA	CASSRGSPSNQPQHF	TGTGCCAGCAGTAGAGGCAGCCCTAGCAATCAGCCCCAGCATTTT
TRBV7-2	TRBJ2-5	few	NA	CASSLVFGLQETQYF	TGTGCCAGCAGCTTAGTGTTCGGCTTACAAGAGACCCAGTACTTC
TRBV5-1	TRBJ1-1	many	NA	CASSLGPGNTEAFF	TGTGCCAGCAGCTTAGGGCCCGGAAACACTGAAGCTTTCTTT
TRBV27	TRBJ1-1	many	NA	CASRLRGMNTEAFF	TGTGCCAGCAGATTGAGGGGGATGAACACTGAAGCTTTCTTT
TRBV7-2	TRBJ2-1	many	TRBD2	CASSLEGTSVPNEQFF	TGTGCCAGCAGCTTAGAAGGGACTAGCGTCCCCAATGAGCAGTTCTTC
TRBV15	TRBJ2-1	NA	NA	CATSREASYNEQFF	TGTGCCACCAGCAGAGAAGCCAGTTACAATGAGCAGTTCTTC
TRBV7-8	TRBJ1-4	NA	NA	CASSPPGLTNEKLFF	TGTGCCAGCAGCCCTCCGGGACTCACGAATGAAAAACTGTTTTTT
TRBV20-1	TRBJ2-6	NA	TRBD2	CSAKSWGSGGSGANVLTF	TGCAGTGCTAAATCCTGGGGTAGCGGGGGCTCTGGGGCCAACGTCCTGACTTTC
TRBV18	TRBJ2-7	NA	TRBD1	CASSPGQTGSSYEQYF	TGTGCCAGCTCACCGGGGCAGACAGGGAGCTCCTACGAGCAGTACTTC
TRBV4-1	TRBJ2-1	NA	NA	CASSHGGLQEHNEQFF	TGCGCCAGCAGCCACGGGGGACTCCAAGAACACAATGAGCAGTTCTTC
TRBV11-2	TRBJ2-7	few	TRBD2	CASSPWWEGIYEQYF	TGTGCCAGCAGCCCTTGGTGGGAGGGTATCTACGAGCAGTACTTC